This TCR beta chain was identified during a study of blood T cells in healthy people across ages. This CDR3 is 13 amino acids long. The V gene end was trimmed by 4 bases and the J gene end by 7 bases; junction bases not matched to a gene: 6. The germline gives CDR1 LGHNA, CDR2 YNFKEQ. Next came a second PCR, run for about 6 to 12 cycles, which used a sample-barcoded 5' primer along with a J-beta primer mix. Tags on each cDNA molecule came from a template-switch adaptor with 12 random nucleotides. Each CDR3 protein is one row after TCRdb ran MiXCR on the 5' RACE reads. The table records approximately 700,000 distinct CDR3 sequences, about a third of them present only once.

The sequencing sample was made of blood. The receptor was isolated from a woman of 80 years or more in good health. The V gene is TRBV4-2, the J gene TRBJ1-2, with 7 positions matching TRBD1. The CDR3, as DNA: TGTGCCAGCAGCCCAGAGACAGGGCTTGGCTACACCTTC. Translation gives CASSPETGLGYTF.